This T cell receptor beta chain stems from a study of response to subunit inactivated influenza vaccine. General study results and limits: Authors suggested that a seasonal influenza vaccination recruits few new T cells each time.

Per germline, CDR1 SGHRS and CDR2 YFSETQ. The V and J ends lost 0 bases and 2 bases respectively, with 8 bases between them. The CDR3 contains 14 residues. Only a few counts were recorded for this clonotype. Its antigen is not known. Each CDR3 protein gets one entry after TCRdb re-called the RT-PCR reads with MiXCR. The repertoire holds about 780,000 distinct CDR3 sequences, roughly 18% seen once, with about a tenth in the top ten. The sequence came from a man in his fifties who received an inactivated influenza vaccine. The rearrangement uses TRBV5-1 and TRBJ2-5; D call uncertain. Material: PBMCs from blood, obtained about 5 days after vaccination. This CDR3 is CASSLAQAQETQYF. CDR3 DNA sequence: TGCGCCAGCAGCTTGGCCCAGGCTCAAGAGACCCAGTACTTC.